This T cell receptor (beta chain) derives from a study of blood T cell repertoires in COVID-19. Turning to the study itself: Acute and convalescent COVID-19 specimens originated in the United States, Italy and Spain. The analysed material was cDNA or gDNA that came from T cells, B-cell-depleted T cells, or PBMCs.

The CDR3 loop spans 13 amino acids. CDR1 is WNHNN and CDR2 is SYGVQD in the germline V gene (reference sequence). V lost 2 bases and J 3 bases, leaving 7 bases between the germline ends. Study processing details: It was from reference gene primer amplification that nucleated cell counts were estimated. Sequencing used immunoSEQ multiplex PCR; TCRdb keeps in-frame clones, though not all of them. V and J calls plus clone size are reproduced from that table; the DNA served to infer D and trimming. The repertoire holds around 41,000 clones, with more than 90% as singletons. The chain is built from TRBV10-1 and TRBJ2-5; D is perhaps TRBD1 (6 bases). The sequence came from a human donor in a cohort sampled during active COVID-19. Sequencing used peripheral blood. CDR3 DNA sequence: TGCGCCAGCAGTGAGACAGGGAAAGAGACCCAGTACTTC. Encoded protein: CASSETGKETQYF.